What follows describes a single TCR beta chain. The data stem from a study of blood T cells in healthy people across ages. The authors ran a second PCR of about 6 to 11 cycles using a sample-barcoded 5' primer and a J-beta primer mix. From the 5' RACE reads, TCRdb called clonotypes with MiXCR, one entry per CDR3 protein. The repertoire holds 1.5 million to 2 million distinct CDR3 sequences, with about 28% as singletons. Healthy Caucasians from Russia aged roughly 6 to 100 served as donors. Trimming pared 0 bases from V and 6 bases from J, leaving 8 bases between. Germline CDR1 is MNHEY and CDR2 is SVGAGI. CDR3 length: 13 residues.

The clonotype originates from a woman aged 30 to 39 in good health. The chain joins TRBV6-5 to TRBJ1-2; D gene uncertain. The sequenced sample consisted of blood. The CDR3 loop is CASSYSATNGYTF. CDR3 bases: TGTGCCAGCAGTTACTCCGCGACGAATGGCTACACCTTC.